The rows below give T cell receptor beta chains drawn from one sample of a study of identical twins. TCRdb used MiXCR to reprocess the 5' RACE reads, holding one entry per CDR3 protein. This table holds about 240,000 distinct CDR3 sequences, 10% found once. Material for sequencing was memory T cells sorted from blood. These receptors all come from a man aged 45-65 years in good health. Each CDR3 is given with its conserved first and last residue. Fields, in order: V gene, D gene, J gene, clone size, CDR3 DNA, CDR3 protein. The D gene is left open where the match is weak. Part of the rows lack a size; the others show once, few, many or a class for expanded clones.

v_call: TRBV11-2
d_call: NA
j_call: TRBJ2-3
clone_size: few
cdr3_nt: TGTGCCAGCAGCTTAGTCGACACGACCGGCACAGATACGCAGTATTTT
cdr3_aa: CASSLVDTTGTDTQYF

v_call: TRBV12-3/TRBV12-4
d_call: TRBD1
j_call: TRBJ1-4
clone_size: few
cdr3_nt: TGTGCCAGCAGGGAGCAGGGGGCGTGGGGGGAAAAACTGTTTTTT
cdr3_aa: CASREQGAWGEKLFF

v_call: TRBV28
d_call: NA
j_call: TRBJ2-6
clone_size: once
cdr3_nt: TGTGCCAGCAGTAACGCGGGGACGGCCTCTGGGGCCAACGTCCTGACTTTC
cdr3_aa: CASSNAGTASGANVLTF

v_call: TRBV7-9
d_call: NA
j_call: TRBJ2-1
clone_size: NA
cdr3_nt: TGTGCCAGCAGCTTAGCAGTAGTCAATGAGCAGTTCTTC
cdr3_aa: CASSLAVVNEQFF

v_call: TRBV11-2
d_call: NA
j_call: TRBJ2-1
clone_size: many
cdr3_nt: TGTGCCAGCAGCTTTACTGGGTCCAATGAGCAGTTCTTC
cdr3_aa: CASSFTGSNEQFF

v_call: TRBV28
d_call: TRBD1
j_call: TRBJ1-5
clone_size: many
cdr3_nt: TGTGCCAGCAGTTCAACCGGACAGGACAACTATCAGCCCCAGCATTTT
cdr3_aa: CASSSTGQDNYQPQHF

v_call: TRBV20-1
d_call: NA
j_call: TRBJ1-2
clone_size: few
cdr3_nt: TGCAGTGCTAGAGATGGTCTCAGGAACTATGGCTACACCTTC
cdr3_aa: CSARDGLRNYGYTF

v_call: TRBV3-1
d_call: NA
j_call: TRBJ2-3
clone_size: many
cdr3_nt: TGTGCCAGCAGATTCCAGCGGACAGATACGCAGTATTTT
cdr3_aa: CASRFQRTDTQYF

v_call: TRBV4-2
d_call: NA
j_call: TRBJ1-1
clone_size: many
cdr3_nt: TGTGCCAGCAGCCCAGTACAGGGAGGGGGCACTGAAGCTTTCTTT
cdr3_aa: CASSPVQGGGTEAFF

v_call: TRBV6-2/TRBV6-3
d_call: NA
j_call: TRBJ2-3
clone_size: few
cdr3_nt: TGTGCCAGCAGCTGGGGGACACTCACAGATACGCAGTATTTT
cdr3_aa: CASSWGTLTDTQYF

v_call: TRBV4-2
d_call: TRBD1
j_call: TRBJ1-2
clone_size: many
cdr3_nt: TGTGCCAGCAGCCAAGCGAACAGGGGCTATGGCTACACCTTC
cdr3_aa: CASSQANRGYGYTF

v_call: TRBV4-2
d_call: NA
j_call: TRBJ2-7
clone_size: few
cdr3_nt: TGTGCCAGCAGCCAAGATCTAGGGGACTGGTACGAGCAGTACTTC
cdr3_aa: CASSQDLGDWYEQYF

v_call: TRBV12-3/TRBV12-4
d_call: TRBD1
j_call: TRBJ1-1
clone_size: NA
cdr3_nt: TGTGCCAGCAGCCGCTACAGGGGACACAACACTGAAGCTTTCTTT
cdr3_aa: CASSRYRGHNTEAFF

v_call: TRBV24-1
d_call: TRBD2
j_call: TRBJ2-5
clone_size: few
cdr3_nt: TGTGCCACCAGTGACGGCGGGAGGCTCCAAGAGACCCAGTACTTC
cdr3_aa: CATSDGGRLQETQYF

v_call: TRBV29-1
d_call: NA
j_call: TRBJ2-1
clone_size: NA
cdr3_nt: TGCAGCCTCTGGCCCGGAGAATACAATGAGCAGTTCTTC
cdr3_aa: CSLWPGEYNEQFF

v_call: TRBV20-1
d_call: NA
j_call: TRBJ1-2
clone_size: many
cdr3_nt: TGCAGTGCTAGAGATACAGATGGCTACACCTTC
cdr3_aa: CSARDTDGYTF

v_call: TRBV9
d_call: NA
j_call: TRBJ1-4
clone_size: NA
cdr3_nt: TGTGCCAGCAGCCCCAACGTGGGGAATGAAAAACTGTTTTTT
cdr3_aa: CASSPNVGNEKLFF

v_call: TRBV4-1
d_call: TRBD1
j_call: TRBJ1-2
clone_size: few
cdr3_nt: TGCGCCAGCAGCCAAGCCCCGTACAGGGGAACTAACTATGGCTACACCTTC
cdr3_aa: CASSQAPYRGTNYGYTF

v_call: TRBV12-3/TRBV12-4
d_call: NA
j_call: TRBJ2-3
clone_size: NA
cdr3_nt: TGTGCCAGCAGTTTGTTCGGGGGCACAGATACGCAGTATTTT
cdr3_aa: CASSLFGGTDTQYF

v_call: TRBV29-1
d_call: TRBD1
j_call: TRBJ2-7
clone_size: many
cdr3_nt: TGCAGCGTTGAGTTGGACAGGTCCTACGAGCAGTACTTC
cdr3_aa: CSVELDRSYEQYF

v_call: TRBV27
d_call: TRBD1
j_call: TRBJ1-5
clone_size: NA
cdr3_nt: TGTGCCAGCAGAGGCACAGGGGGCTCTCAGCCCCAGCATTTT
cdr3_aa: CASRGTGGSQPQHF

v_call: TRBV19
d_call: NA
j_call: TRBJ2-3
clone_size: many
cdr3_nt: TGTGCCAGTAGTAGCGGGGGCTTGGGCACAGATACGCAGTATTTT
cdr3_aa: CASSSGGLGTDTQYF

v_call: TRBV20-1
d_call: NA
j_call: TRBJ2-3
clone_size: few
cdr3_nt: TGCAGTGCTAGCTTTGGGAATCGGGCAGATACGCAGTATTTT
cdr3_aa: CSASFGNRADTQYF

v_call: TRBV11-2
d_call: TRBD1
j_call: TRBJ2-7
clone_size: NA
cdr3_nt: TGTGCCAGCAGTCCGAGACAGGGGGCAAGGAACGAGCAGTACTTC
cdr3_aa: CASSPRQGARNEQYF

v_call: TRBV11-2
d_call: NA
j_call: TRBJ1-2
clone_size: NA
cdr3_nt: TGTGCCAGCAGCGTGGACATGTATGGCTACACCTTC
cdr3_aa: CASSVDMYGYTF

v_call: TRBV6-2/TRBV6-3
d_call: NA
j_call: TRBJ2-1
clone_size: many
cdr3_nt: TGTGCCAGCAGTTACTCGGCAGGGCACAATGAGCAGTTCTTC
cdr3_aa: CASSYSAGHNEQFF

v_call: TRBV29-1
d_call: NA
j_call: TRBJ2-5
clone_size: few
cdr3_nt: TGCAGCGTTGACCAGGTCGGCGAGACCCAGTACTTC
cdr3_aa: CSVDQVGETQYF

v_call: TRBV5-6
d_call: TRBD2
j_call: TRBJ2-2
clone_size: many
cdr3_nt: TGTGCCAGCAGACGACTAGCGGGAGGTCGGAACACCGGGGAGCTGTTTTTT
cdr3_aa: CASRRLAGGRNTGELFF

v_call: TRBV6-2/TRBV6-3
d_call: NA
j_call: TRBJ1-2
clone_size: NA
cdr3_nt: TGTGCCAGCAGTTCTATGCTTCACCATGTAGGAAACTATGGCTACACCTTC
cdr3_aa: CASSSMLHHVGNYGYTF

v_call: TRBV14
d_call: TRBD2
j_call: TRBJ2-4
clone_size: once
cdr3_nt: TGTGCCAGCAGCCAGGGTGCCGGGGGGGTCCAGTACTTC
cdr3_aa: CASSQGAGGVQYF

v_call: TRBV20-1
d_call: TRBD1
j_call: TRBJ2-1
clone_size: NA
cdr3_nt: TGCAGTGCTAGACCAACAGGGGGCATAAACAATGAGCAGTTCTTC
cdr3_aa: CSARPTGGINNEQFF

v_call: TRBV20-1
d_call: NA
j_call: TRBJ1-5
clone_size: many
cdr3_nt: TGCAGTGCTTTACAGGAGCCCCTAGCGCATTTT
cdr3_aa: CSALQEPLAHF

v_call: TRBV12-3/TRBV12-4
d_call: NA
j_call: TRBJ2-7
clone_size: many
cdr3_nt: TGTGCCAGCAGGGGGACATACAGCTCCTACGAGCAGTACTTC
cdr3_aa: CASRGTYSSYEQYF

v_call: TRBV7-2
d_call: TRBD1
j_call: TRBJ1-2
clone_size: many
cdr3_nt: TGTGCCAGCAGCTATTCCAAAGGGGGCCTAAGGGGGGGCTACACCTTC
cdr3_aa: CASSYSKGGLRGGYTF

v_call: TRBV7-8
d_call: NA
j_call: TRBJ1-3
clone_size: many
cdr3_nt: TGTGCCAGCAGCCCCGGGACCTTCTCTGGAAACACCATATATTTT
cdr3_aa: CASSPGTFSGNTIYF

v_call: TRBV3-1
d_call: TRBD1
j_call: TRBJ1-1
clone_size: many
cdr3_nt: TGTGCCAGCAGCCAATCCCGGACAGGGAACACTGAAGCTTTCTTT
cdr3_aa: CASSQSRTGNTEAFF

v_call: TRBV5-1
d_call: NA
j_call: TRBJ2-2
clone_size: NA
cdr3_nt: TGCGCCAGCAGCTTGGGGCCCCTTCCCACCGGGGAGCTGTTTTTT
cdr3_aa: CASSLGPLPTGELFF

v_call: TRBV20-1
d_call: TRBD2
j_call: TRBJ2-4
clone_size: NA
cdr3_nt: TGCAGTGCTTCCCGTAGTAGCGGGAAAAACATTCAGTACTTC
cdr3_aa: CSASRSSGKNIQYF

v_call: TRBV20-1
d_call: NA
j_call: TRBJ2-7
clone_size: NA
cdr3_nt: TGCAGTGCGGTACCAGGGGACCTCTACGAGCAGTACTTC
cdr3_aa: CSAVPGDLYEQYF

v_call: TRBV3-1
d_call: NA
j_call: TRBJ1-2
clone_size: many
cdr3_nt: TGTGCCAGCAGCCCGCTCCTAAGGACAGCTAACTATGGCTACACCTTC
cdr3_aa: CASSPLLRTANYGYTF

v_call: TRBV6-2/TRBV6-3
d_call: NA
j_call: TRBJ1-1
clone_size: many
cdr3_nt: TGTGCCAGCAGGAAGATACACTTGAACACTGAAGCTTTCTTT
cdr3_aa: CASRKIHLNTEAFF

v_call: TRBV12-3/TRBV12-4
d_call: TRBD2
j_call: TRBJ2-1
clone_size: NA
cdr3_nt: TGTGCCAGCAGAGTTAGCGGGAGCCGGTCCTACAATGAGCAGTTCTTC
cdr3_aa: CASRVSGSRSYNEQFF

v_call: TRBV5-1
d_call: NA
j_call: TRBJ1-6
clone_size: few
cdr3_nt: TGCGCCAGCAGCCGCGCAACGGAATCACCCCTCCACTTT
cdr3_aa: CASSRATESPLHF

v_call: TRBV29-1
d_call: NA
j_call: TRBJ2-5
clone_size: NA
cdr3_nt: TGCAGCGTTAGTGTAAGGGTCGGAGAGACCCAGTACTTC
cdr3_aa: CSVSVRVGETQYF